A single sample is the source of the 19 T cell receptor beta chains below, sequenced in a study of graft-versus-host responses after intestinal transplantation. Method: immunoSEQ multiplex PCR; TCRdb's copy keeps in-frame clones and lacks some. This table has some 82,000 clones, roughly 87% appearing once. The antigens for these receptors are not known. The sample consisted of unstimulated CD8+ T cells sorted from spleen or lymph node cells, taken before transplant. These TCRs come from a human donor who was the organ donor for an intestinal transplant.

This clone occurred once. The CDR3 spells CASSPRELVFNEQFF. The CDR3 DNA reads TGTGCCAGCAGCCCCAGGGAGCTAGTTTTCAATGAGCAGTTCTTC. The chain employs TRBV5-4 and TRBJ2-1, with D perhaps matching TRBD1 or TRBD2 (5 bases each). Germline CDR1 is SGHNT and CDR2 is YYREEE (reference sequence). CDR3 length equals 15 residues. V lost 4 bases, J lost 6 bases, and 17 bases lay in between.

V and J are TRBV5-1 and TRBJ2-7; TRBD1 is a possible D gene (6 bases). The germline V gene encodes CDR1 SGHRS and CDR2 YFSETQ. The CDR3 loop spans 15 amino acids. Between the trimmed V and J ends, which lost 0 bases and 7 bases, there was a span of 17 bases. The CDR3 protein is CASSLATQGPWEQYF. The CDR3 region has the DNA TGCGCCAGCAGCTTGGCCACACAGGGTCCCTGGGAGCAGTACTTC.

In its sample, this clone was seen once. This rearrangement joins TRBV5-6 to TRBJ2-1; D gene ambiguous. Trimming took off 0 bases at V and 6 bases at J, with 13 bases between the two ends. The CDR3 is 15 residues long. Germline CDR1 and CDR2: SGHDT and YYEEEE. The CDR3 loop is CASSLEGSLPNEQFF. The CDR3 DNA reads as TGTGCCAGCAGCTTGGAGGGTTCCCTCCCCAATGAGCAGTTCTTC.

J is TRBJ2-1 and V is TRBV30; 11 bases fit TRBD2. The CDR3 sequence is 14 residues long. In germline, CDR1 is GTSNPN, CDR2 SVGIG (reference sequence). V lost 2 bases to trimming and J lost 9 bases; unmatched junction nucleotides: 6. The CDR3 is CAWSLAGGPSEQFF. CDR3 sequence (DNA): TGTGCCTGGAGTTTAGCGGGGGGGCCGAGTGAGCAGTTCTTC.

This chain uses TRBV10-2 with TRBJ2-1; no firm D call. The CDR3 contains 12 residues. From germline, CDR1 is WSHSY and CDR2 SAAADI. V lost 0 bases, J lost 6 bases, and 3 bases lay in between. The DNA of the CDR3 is TGCGCCAGCAGTGAGTCCGTCAATGAGCAGTTCTTC. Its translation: CASSESVNEQFF.

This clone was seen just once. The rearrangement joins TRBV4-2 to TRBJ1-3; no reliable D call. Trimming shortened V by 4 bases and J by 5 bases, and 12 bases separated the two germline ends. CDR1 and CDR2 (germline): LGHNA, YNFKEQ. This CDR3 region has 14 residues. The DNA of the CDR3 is TGTGCCAGCAGCCTACTAAAGGATAGAAACACCATATATTTT. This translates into CASSLLKDRNTIYF.

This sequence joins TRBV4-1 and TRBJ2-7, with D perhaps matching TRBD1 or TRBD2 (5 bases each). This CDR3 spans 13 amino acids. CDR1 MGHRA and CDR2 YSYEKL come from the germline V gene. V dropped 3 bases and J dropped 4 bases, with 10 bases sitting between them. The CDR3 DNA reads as TGCGCCAGCAGCCAGGGTTGGGGGTACGAGCAGTACTTC. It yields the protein CASSQGWGYEQYF.

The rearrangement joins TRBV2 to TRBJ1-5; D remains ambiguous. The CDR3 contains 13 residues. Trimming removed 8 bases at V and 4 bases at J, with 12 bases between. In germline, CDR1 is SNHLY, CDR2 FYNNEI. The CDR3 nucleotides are TGTGCCAGCGGACGCGCGAGGAATCAGCCCCAGCATTTT. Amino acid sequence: CASGRARNQPQHF.

CDR3 DNA sequence: TGTGCCAGCAGCAACCTCTTTGAGCAGTACTTC. This gives the protein CASSNLFEQYF. V usage is TRBV21-1 and J usage is TRBJ2-7; the listed D gene, TRBD2, was not tested against the DNA. TRBV21-1 corresponds to a pseudogene. The CDR3 loop spans 11 amino acids.

The CDR3 nucleotides read TGTGCCAGCAGCTCTGGACTCCGTGGCCACGAGCAGTACTTC. This sequence encodes CASSSGLRGHEQYF. The J gene is TRBJ2-7, the V gene TRBV7-9, with a tentative D call TRBD2 (5 bases). The CDR3 covers 14 residues. Trimming took off 4 bases at V and 5 bases at J, with 15 bases between the two ends. Germline CDR1 SEHNR, CDR2 FQNEAQ (reference sequence). Variable domain in full (rest from reference TRBV7-9 and TRBJ2-7): DTGVSQNPRHKITKRGQNVTFRCDPISEHNRLYWYRQTLGQGPEFLTYFQNEAQLEKSRLLSDRFSAERPKGSFSTLEIQRTEQGDSAMYLCASSSGLRGHEQYFGPGTRLTVT.

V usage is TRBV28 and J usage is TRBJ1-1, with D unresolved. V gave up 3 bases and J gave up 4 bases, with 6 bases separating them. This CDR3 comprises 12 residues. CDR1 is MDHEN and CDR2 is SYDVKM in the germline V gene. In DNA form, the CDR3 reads TGTGCCAGCAGTTTCGGGCTCACTGAAGCTTTCTTT. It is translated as CASSFGLTEAFF.

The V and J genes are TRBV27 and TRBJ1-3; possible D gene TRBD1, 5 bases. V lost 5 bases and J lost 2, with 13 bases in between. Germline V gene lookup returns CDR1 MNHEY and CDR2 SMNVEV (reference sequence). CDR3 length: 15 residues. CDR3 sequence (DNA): TGTGCCAGCAGTCCAGGGACGGAAACTGGAAACACCATATATTTT. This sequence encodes CASSPGTETGNTIYF.

The CDR3 reads CASRRTGEDEQYF. Written as DNA, the CDR3 is TGTGCCAGCAGGAGGACAGGGGAGGACGAGCAGTACTTC. The rearrangement joins TRBV6-1 to TRBJ2-5; TRBD1 agrees at 9 bases. The DNA matches TRBJ2-7 better at its end, which makes the J call doubtful. CDR1 and CDR2 (germline): MNHNS, SASEGT. The CDR3 extends over 13 amino acids.

The DNA of the CDR3 is TGTGCCAGCAGTTTAAACAGTCAACTCTCTGGAAACACCATATATTTT. Its translation: CASSLNSQLSGNTIYF. The chain recombines TRBV27 with TRBJ1-3; D call uncertain. The CDR3 sequence is 16 residues long. The germline V gene has CDR1 MNHEY and CDR2 SMNVEV (reference sequence). V lost 2 bases and J 0 bases, leaving 11 bases between the germline ends.

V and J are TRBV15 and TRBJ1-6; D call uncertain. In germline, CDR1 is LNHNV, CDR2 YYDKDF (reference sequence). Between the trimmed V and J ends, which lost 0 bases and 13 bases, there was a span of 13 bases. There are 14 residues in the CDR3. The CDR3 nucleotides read TGTGCCACCAGCAGAGATTCGGAGGGAGCGCCCCTCCACTTT. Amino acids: CATSRDSEGAPLHF.

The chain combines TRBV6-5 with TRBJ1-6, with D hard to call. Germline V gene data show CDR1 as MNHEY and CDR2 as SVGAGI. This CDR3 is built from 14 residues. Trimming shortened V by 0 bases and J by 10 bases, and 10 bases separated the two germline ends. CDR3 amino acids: CASSYSKGNSPLHF. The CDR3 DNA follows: TGTGCCAGCAGTTACTCGAAAGGAAACTCACCCCTCCACTTT.

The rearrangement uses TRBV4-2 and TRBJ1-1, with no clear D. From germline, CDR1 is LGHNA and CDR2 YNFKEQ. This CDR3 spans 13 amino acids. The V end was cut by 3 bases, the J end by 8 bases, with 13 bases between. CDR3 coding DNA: TGTGCCAGCAGCCACTCGACCCACTTCGAAGCTTTCTTT. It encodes CASSHSTHFEAFF.

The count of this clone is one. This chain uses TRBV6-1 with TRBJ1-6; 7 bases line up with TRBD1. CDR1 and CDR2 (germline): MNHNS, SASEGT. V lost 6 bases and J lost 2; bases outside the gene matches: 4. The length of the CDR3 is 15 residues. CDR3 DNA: TGTGCCAGCAGGGACGACAGGGCCTATAATTCACCCCTCCACTTT. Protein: CASRDDRAYNSPLHF.

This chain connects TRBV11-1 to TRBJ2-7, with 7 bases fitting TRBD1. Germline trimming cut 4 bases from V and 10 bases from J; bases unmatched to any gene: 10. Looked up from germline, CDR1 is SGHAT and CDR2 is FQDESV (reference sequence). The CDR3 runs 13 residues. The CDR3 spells CASSSPTGPHQYF. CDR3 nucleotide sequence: TGTGCCAGCAGCTCCCCGACAGGGCCCCATCAGTACTTC.